This record concerns one T cell receptor (beta chain) sequence. The method was immunoSEQ multiplex PCR; TCRdb's version includes in-frame clones alone and lacks a portion of them. The data show about 48,000 clones, approximately 86% seen once. This specimen comes from a study of OX40 agonist ivuxolimab in advanced cancers. This CDR3 region has 15 residues. V dropped 3 bases and J dropped 5; count of bases not matched to a gene: 9. Germline V lookup: CDR1 SGHTS, CDR2 YDEGEE. This clonotype was obtained from an adult with an advanced solid tumor such as melanoma, head and neck, liver or kidney cancer. This specimen was CD4+ or CD8+ T cells sorted from blood, taken in a trial of the OX40 agonist ivuxolimab. This rearrangement joins TRBV5-8 to TRBJ1-1, with TRBD1 matching over 8 bases. For the CDR3, the DNA is TGTGCCAGCAGCTATCTAACAGGGGGTTGGACTGAAGCTTTCTTT. Translation: CASSYLTGGWTEAFF. Supplemented by reference TRBV5-8 and TRBJ1-1, the full variable domain reads EAGVTQSPTHLIKTRGQQATLRCSPISGHTSVYWYQQALGLGLQFLLWYDEGEERNRGNFPPRFSGRQFPNYSSELNVNALELEDSALYLCASSYLTGGWTEAFFGQGTRLTVV.